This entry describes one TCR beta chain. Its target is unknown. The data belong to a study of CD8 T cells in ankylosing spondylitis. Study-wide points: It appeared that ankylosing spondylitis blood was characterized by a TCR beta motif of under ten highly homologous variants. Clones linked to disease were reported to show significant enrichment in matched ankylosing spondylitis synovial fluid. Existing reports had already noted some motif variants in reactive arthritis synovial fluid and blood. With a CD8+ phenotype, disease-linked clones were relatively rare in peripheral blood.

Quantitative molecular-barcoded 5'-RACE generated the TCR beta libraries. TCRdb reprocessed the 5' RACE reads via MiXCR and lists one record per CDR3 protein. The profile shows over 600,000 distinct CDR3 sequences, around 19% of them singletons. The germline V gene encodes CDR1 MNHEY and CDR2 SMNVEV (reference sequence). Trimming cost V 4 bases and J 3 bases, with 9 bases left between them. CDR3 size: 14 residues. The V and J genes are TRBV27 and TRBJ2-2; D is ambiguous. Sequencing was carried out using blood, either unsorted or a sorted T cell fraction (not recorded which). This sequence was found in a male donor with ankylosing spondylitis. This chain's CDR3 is CASSSHKHTGELFF. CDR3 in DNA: TGTGCCAGCAGTTCCCATAAACACACCGGGGAGCTGTTTTTT.